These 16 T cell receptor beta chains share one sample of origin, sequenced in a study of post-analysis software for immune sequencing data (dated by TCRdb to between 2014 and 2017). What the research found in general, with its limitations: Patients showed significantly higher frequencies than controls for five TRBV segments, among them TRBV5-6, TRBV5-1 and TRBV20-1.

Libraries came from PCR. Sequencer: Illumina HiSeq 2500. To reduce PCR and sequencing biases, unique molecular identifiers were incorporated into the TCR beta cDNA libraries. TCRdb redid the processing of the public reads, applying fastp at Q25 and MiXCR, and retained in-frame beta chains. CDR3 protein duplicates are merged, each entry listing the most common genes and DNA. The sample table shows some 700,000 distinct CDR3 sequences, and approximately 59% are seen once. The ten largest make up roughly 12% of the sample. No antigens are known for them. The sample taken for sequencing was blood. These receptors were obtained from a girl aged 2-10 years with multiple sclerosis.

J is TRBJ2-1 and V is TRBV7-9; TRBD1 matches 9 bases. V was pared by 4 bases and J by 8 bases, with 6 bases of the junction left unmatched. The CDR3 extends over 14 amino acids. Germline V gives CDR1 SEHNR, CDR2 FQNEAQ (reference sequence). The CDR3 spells CASSYPGQGYEQFF. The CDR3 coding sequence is TGTGCCAGCAGCTACCCGGGACAGGGCTATGAGCAGTTCTTC.

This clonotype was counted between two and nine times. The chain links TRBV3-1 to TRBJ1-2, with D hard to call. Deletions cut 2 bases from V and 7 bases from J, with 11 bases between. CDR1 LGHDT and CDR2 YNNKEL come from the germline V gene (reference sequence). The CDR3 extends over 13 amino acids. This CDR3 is CASSQRAGTGYTF. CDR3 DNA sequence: TGTGCCAGCAGCCAAAGGGCCGGAACTGGCTACACCTTC.

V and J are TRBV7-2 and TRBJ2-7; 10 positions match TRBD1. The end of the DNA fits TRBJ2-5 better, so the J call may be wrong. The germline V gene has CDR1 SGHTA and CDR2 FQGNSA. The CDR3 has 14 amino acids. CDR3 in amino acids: CASGGTGDVETQYF. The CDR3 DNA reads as TGTGCTAGTGGGGGGACAGGGGATGTAGAGACCCAGTACTTC.

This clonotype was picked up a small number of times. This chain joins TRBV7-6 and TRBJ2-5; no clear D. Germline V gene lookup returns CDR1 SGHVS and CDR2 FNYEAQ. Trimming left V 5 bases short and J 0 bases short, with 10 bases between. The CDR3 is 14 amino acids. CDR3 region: CASSLDLYQETQYF. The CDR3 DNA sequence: TGTGCCAGCAGCCTAGATTTGTACCAAGAGACCCAGTACTTC.

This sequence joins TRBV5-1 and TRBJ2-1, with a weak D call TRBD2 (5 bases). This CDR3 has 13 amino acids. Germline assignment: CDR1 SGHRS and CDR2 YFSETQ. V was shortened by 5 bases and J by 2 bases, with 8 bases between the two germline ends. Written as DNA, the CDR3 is TGCGCCAGCAGGGAGGAGACCTACAATGAGCAGTTCTTC. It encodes CASREETYNEQFF.

CDR3 residues: CASSYWLAGAEDTQYF. Written as DNA, the CDR3 is TGTGCCAGCAGTTACTGGCTAGCGGGAGCCGAAGATACGCAGTATTTT. The chain has TRBV6-5 and TRBJ2-3; TRBD2 matches at 10 bases. The J segment lost 5 bases and the V segment lost 1 base, leaving 6 bases of the junction unmatched. CDR1 and CDR2 from the germline V gene are MNHEY and SVGAGI. CDR3 length: 16 residues.

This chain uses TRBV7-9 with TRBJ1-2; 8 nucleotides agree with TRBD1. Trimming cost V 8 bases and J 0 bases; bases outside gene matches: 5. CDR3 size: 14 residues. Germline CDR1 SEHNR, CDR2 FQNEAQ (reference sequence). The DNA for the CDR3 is TGTGCCAGCGCGAGACAGGGGACTAACTATGGCTACACCTTC. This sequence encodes CASARQGTNYGYTF. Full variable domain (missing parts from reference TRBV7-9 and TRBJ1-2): DTGVSQNPRHKITKRGQNVTFRCDPISEHNRLYWYRQTLGQGPEFLTYFQNEAQLEKSRLLSDRFSAERPKGSFSTLEIQRTEQGDSAMYLCASARQGTNYGYTFGSGTRLTVV.

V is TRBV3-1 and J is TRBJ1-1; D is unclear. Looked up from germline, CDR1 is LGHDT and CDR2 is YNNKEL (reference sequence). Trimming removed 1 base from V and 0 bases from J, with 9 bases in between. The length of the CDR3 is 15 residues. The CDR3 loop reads CASSQGAGMNTEAFF. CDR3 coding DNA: TGTGCCAGCAGCCAAGGTGCAGGAATGAACACTGAAGCTTTCTTT.

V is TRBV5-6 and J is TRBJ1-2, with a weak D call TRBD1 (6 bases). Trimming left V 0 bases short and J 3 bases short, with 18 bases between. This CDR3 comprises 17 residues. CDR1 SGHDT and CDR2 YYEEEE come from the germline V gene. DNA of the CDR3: TGTGCCAGCAGCTTGGGGACAGCGAGAGCTGCGTACTATGGCTACACCTTC. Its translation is CASSLGTARAAYYGYTF.

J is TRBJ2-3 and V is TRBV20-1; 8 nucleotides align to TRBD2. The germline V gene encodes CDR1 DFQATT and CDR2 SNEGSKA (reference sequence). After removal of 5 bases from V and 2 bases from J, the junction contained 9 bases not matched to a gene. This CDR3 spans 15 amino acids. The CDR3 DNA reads TGCAGTGCTTCGGCGGGAGGTCGGGTCACAGATACGCAGTATTTT. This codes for CSASAGGRVTDTQYF.

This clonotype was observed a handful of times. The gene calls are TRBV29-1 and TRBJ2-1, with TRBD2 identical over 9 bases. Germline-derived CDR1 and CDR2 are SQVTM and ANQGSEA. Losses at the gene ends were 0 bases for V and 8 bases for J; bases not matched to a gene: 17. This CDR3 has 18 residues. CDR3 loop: CSVEDLRAGGPVGDEQFF. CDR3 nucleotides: TGCAGCGTTGAAGATCTAAGGGCGGGAGGGCCCGTCGGCGATGAGCAGTTCTTC.

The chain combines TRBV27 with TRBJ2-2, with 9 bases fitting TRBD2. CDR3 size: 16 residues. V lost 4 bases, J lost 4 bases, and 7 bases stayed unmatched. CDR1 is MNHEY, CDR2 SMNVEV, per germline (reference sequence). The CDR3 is CASSYSGGHFTGELFF. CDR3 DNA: TGTGCCAGCAGTTACAGCGGGGGGCATTTCACCGGGGAGCTGTTTTTT.

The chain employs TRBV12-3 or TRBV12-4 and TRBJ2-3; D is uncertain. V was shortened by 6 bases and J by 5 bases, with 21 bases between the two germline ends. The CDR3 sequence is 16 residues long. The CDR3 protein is CASSLKKGRIGDTQYF. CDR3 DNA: TGTGCCAGCAGCCTTAAGAAGGGAAGGATCGGAGATACGCAGTATTTT.

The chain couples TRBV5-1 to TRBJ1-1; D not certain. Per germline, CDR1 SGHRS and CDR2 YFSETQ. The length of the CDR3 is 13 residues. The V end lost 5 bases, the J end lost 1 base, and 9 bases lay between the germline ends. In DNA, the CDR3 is TGCGCCAGCAGAGAAAGCCCGAACACTGAAGCTTTCTTT. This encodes CASRESPNTEAFF.

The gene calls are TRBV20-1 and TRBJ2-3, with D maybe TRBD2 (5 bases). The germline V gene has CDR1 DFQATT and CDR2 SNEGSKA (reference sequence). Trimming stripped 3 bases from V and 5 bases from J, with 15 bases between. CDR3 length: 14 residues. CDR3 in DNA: TGCAGTGCTAGGGAGCTGCGTAGCGTAGATACGCAGTATTTT. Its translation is CSARELRSVDTQYF.

The CDR3 loop reads CASSLEGAESYNEQFF. DNA of the CDR3: TGTGCCAGCAGCTTAGAGGGGGCGGAATCCTACAATGAGCAGTTCTTC. The chain joins TRBV7-2 to TRBJ2-1, with 7 bases aligning to TRBD1. With V trimmed by 1 base and J by 1 base, 4 bases remained unmatched. The CDR3 has 16 residues. Germline lookup yields CDR1 SGHTA and CDR2 FQGNSA.